One and the same sample provided the 21 T cell receptor beta chains below, sequenced in a study of T-cell memory formation after mild COVID-19. MiXCR, run by TCRdb on the 5' RACE reads, gives a single entry per CDR3 protein. The table includes hundreds of thousands of distinct CDR3 sequences, around 15% detected once. The sample comprised PBMCs or a T cell subset sorted from them (not recorded which). Every receptor here comes from a man between 18 and 29 years old who had mild COVID-19 (a few samples of this study predate the infection). Cell type and time point are not known.

This clonotype was observed a handful of times. The J gene is TRBJ2-2, the V gene TRBV10-3, with D possibly called TRBD1 or TRBD2 (7 bases each). Germline CDR1 is ENHRY and CDR2 is SYGVKD. The CDR3 sequence is 16 residues long. Trimming stripped 4 bases from V and 1 base from J, with 13 bases between. DNA of the CDR3: TGTGCCATCAGTGCCCAGGGGGGGATGAACACCGGGGAGCTGTTTTTT. It translates to CAISAQGGMNTGELFF.

The chain joins TRBV3-1 to TRBJ2-7, with 9 bases identical to TRBD2. J was trimmed by 6 bases and V by 2 bases; bases with no gene match: 8. CDR1 LGHDT and CDR2 YNNKEL come from the germline V gene (reference sequence). The CDR3 has 15 amino acids. CDR3 nucleotides: TGTGCCAGCAGCCAAATAGCGGGGGCCCAGGGCGAGCAGTACTTC. Translating gives CASSQIAGAQGEQYF.

J is TRBJ1-2 and V is TRBV5-6; D might be TRBD1 (5 bases). The CDR3 loop spans 14 amino acids. The germline V gene has CDR1 SGHDT and CDR2 YYEEEE. Trimming left V 4 bases short and J 2 bases short, with 12 bases between. The CDR3 spells CASSLDTINYGYTF. The CDR3 coding sequence is TGTGCCAGCAGCCTGGACACCATCAACTATGGCTACACCTTC.

The chain joins TRBV20-1 to TRBJ2-3; the D gene is possibly TRBD1 (6 bases). The CDR3 loop spans 15 amino acids. Germline V gene data show CDR1 as DFQATT and CDR2 as SNEGSKA (reference sequence). Trimming pared 5 bases from V and 1 base from J, leaving 16 bases between. The CDR3 bases are TGCAGTGCTTCCCATCCGGGACAACGCACAGATACGCAGTATTTT. Translation gives CSASHPGQRTDTQYF.

This clonotype was seen a handful of times. This rearrangement joins TRBV10-3 to TRBJ2-1; 7 bases match TRBD2. CDR3 length: 11 residues. Germline CDR1 and CDR2: ENHRY and SYGVKD. The J segment lost 14 bases and the V segment lost 6 bases, leaving 7 bases of the junction unmatched. This chain's CDR3 is CAIRQGLEKFF. For the CDR3, the DNA is TGTGCCATCAGGCAAGGACTAGAGAAGTTCTTC.

This clonotype was counted between two and nine times. V is TRBV18 and J is TRBJ1-6; D might be TRBD1 (6 bases). V lost 9 bases and J 9 bases, leaving 21 bases between the germline ends. This CDR3 is built from 15 residues. Per the germline V gene, CDR1 is KGHSH and CDR2 is LQKENI. The CDR3 protein is CASQPDRHGSSPLHF. The DNA of the CDR3 is TGTGCCAGTCAACCGGACAGACATGGTAGTTCACCCCTCCACTTT.

The J gene is TRBJ1-2, the V gene TRBV12-5; the D is unclear. Trimming stripped 5 bases from V and 8 bases from J, with 18 bases between. The CDR3 has 14 residues. Germline V gene lookup returns CDR1 LGHNT and CDR2 FRNRAP. The CDR3 DNA sequence: TGTGCTAGTGGTGGCGGGGTCCTGAGCGCCGGCTACACCTTC. Residues: CASGGGVLSAGYTF. The variable domain in full, with the rest retrieved from reference TRBV12-5 and TRBJ1-2, is DARVTQTPRHKVTEMGQEVTMRCQPILGHNTVFWYRQTMMQGLELLAYFRNRAPLDDSGMPKDRFSAEMPDATLATLKIQPSEPRDSAVYFCASGGGVLSAGYTFGSGTRLTVV.

This clonotype came up a few times. The chain has TRBV5-1 and TRBJ1-1; D possibly corresponds to TRBD1 (5 bases). The germline V gene has CDR1 SGHRS and CDR2 YFSETQ. The CDR3 loop spans 14 amino acids. Trimming pared 2 bases from V and 3 bases from J, leaving 11 bases between. The CDR3 sequence is CASSFSRGYTEAFF. Written as DNA, the CDR3 is TGCGCCAGCAGCTTTTCTCGGGGGTACACTGAAGCTTTCTTT.

A few counts support this clonotype. V and J are TRBV30 and TRBJ2-3; D remains ambiguous. The V end lost 1 base, the J end lost 4 bases, and 3 bases lay between the germline ends. Germline assignment: CDR1 GTSNPN and CDR2 SVGIG (reference sequence). The CDR3 is made up of 11 amino acids. The CDR3 region is CAWSGSDTQYF. The DNA of the CDR3 is TGTGCCTGGAGTGGGTCAGATACGCAGTATTTT. Variable domain in full (rest from reference TRBV30 and TRBJ2-3): SQTIHQWPATLVQPVGSPLSLECTVEGTSNPNLYWYRQAAGRGLQLLFYSVGIGQISSEVPQNLSASRPQDRQFILSSKKLLLSDSGFYLCAWSGSDTQYFGPGTRLTVL.

This clonotype was seen many times. The chain couples TRBV10-3 to TRBJ1-4; unclear D gene. The CDR3 covers 13 residues. Germline loops: CDR1 ENHRY, CDR2 SYGVKD. V lost 3 bases and J lost 7, with 9 bases in between. The CDR3 here is CAISERLSEKLFF. CDR3 nucleotides: TGTGCCATCAGTGAAAGGTTGAGTGAAAAACTGTTTTTT.

This clonotype was counted only a few times. This chain joins TRBV2 and TRBJ2-1; D remains unclear. The CDR3 loop spans 11 amino acids. Trimming left V 5 bases short and J 8 bases short, with 7 bases between. Germline values: CDR1 SNHLY, CDR2 FYNNEI. CDR3: CASSSVDEQFF. As DNA, the CDR3 is TGTGCCAGCAGTTCCGTCGATGAGCAGTTCTTC.

This clonotype was observed a few times. This is likely a read error, given that the CDR3 carries no conserved phenylalanine or tryptophan at its end. No DNA is shown, since the ends of the CDR3 on it are uncertain; the CDR3 is the one TCRdb lists. The chain couples TRBV3-1 to TRBJ2-4; the table's D call TRBD1 went unverified against the DNA. Inclusive of both ends, the CDR3 amounts to 13 amino acids. Germline V gene lookup returns CDR1 LGHDT and CDR2 YNNKEL (reference sequence). Here the CDR3 reads CASSQWPGAGLFV.

The gene calls are TRBV6-2 or TRBV6-3 and TRBJ1-2, with D unresolved. The CDR3 is 12 amino acids. Trimming shortened V by 6 bases and J by 7 bases, and 12 bases separated the two germline ends. CDR1 is MNHEY and CDR2 is SVGEGT in the germline V gene. CDR3 DNA: TGTGCCAGCAGCCCCCTCGGACGTGGCTACACCTTC. This sequence encodes CASSPLGRGYTF.

At least ten counts were recorded for this clonotype. This chain connects TRBV7-2 to TRBJ1-1; 8 bases map to TRBD1. CDR3 size: 17 residues. The V gene end was trimmed by 0 bases and the J gene end by 4 bases; junction bases not matched to a gene: 10. Germline values: CDR1 SGHTA, CDR2 FQGNSA. CDR3 sequence: CASSLAGAGGRSTEAFF. CDR3 coding DNA: TGTGCCAGCAGCTTAGCGGGGGCAGGGGGCCGTAGCACTGAAGCTTTCTTT.

This clonotype was detected only a few times. The chain has TRBV7-9 and TRBJ2-4, with a tentative D call TRBD1 (6 bases). CDR1 SEHNR and CDR2 FQNEAQ come from the germline V gene (reference sequence). This CDR3 spans 15 amino acids. V was cut by 1 base and J by 6 bases, with 13 bases left in between. The CDR3 nucleotides are TGTGCCAGCAGCTTAGGCATGGGCAGGGGAAACATTCAGTACTTC. Translated: CASSLGMGRGNIQYF.

This clonotype was counted a few times. The rearrangement joins TRBV28 to TRBJ1-4; TRBD1 might be the D (6 bases). Trimming cost V 5 bases and J 14 bases, with 15 bases left between them. Germline V CDR1 and CDR2: MDHEN, SYDVKM. The CDR3 spans 12 residues. As DNA, the CDR3 is TGTGCCAGCAGTCTAGCGACAGGACGGCTGTTTTTT. Protein product: CASSLATGRLFF. The full variable domain, completed using reference TRBV28 and TRBJ1-4, is DVKVTQSSRYLVKRTGEKVFLECVQDMDHENMFWYRQDPGLGLRLIYFSYDVKMKEKGDIPEGYSVSREKKERFSLILESASTNQTSMYLCASSLATGRLFFGSGTQLSVL.

This clonotype was observed a few times. The chain combines TRBV5-1 with TRBJ1-2, with unresolved D. Trimming took off 1 base at V and 2 bases at J, with 15 bases between the two ends. Germline-derived CDR1 and CDR2 are SGHRS and YFSETQ. The CDR3 length is 16 residues. The CDR3 loop is CASSLSRSYSNYGYTF. CDR3 nucleotide sequence: TGCGCCAGCAGCTTGTCAAGGTCCTACTCCAACTATGGCTACACCTTC.

This clonotype was seen a handful of times. The V and J genes are TRBV3-1 and TRBJ2-3; 7 nucleotides align to TRBD2. Trimming removed 3 bases from V and 2 bases from J; junction bases left unmatched: 5. The CDR3 has 15 amino acids. From germline, CDR1 is LGHDT and CDR2 YNNKEL (reference sequence). The CDR3 coding sequence is TGTGCCAGCAGCCAGGGAGGACTAGTCACAGATACGCAGTATTTT. It yields the protein CASSQGGLVTDTQYF.

The V call is TRBV6-1, the J call TRBJ2-2; TRBD2 aligns across 8 bases. Unmatched junction bases numbered 8, after V lost 2 bases and J lost 3 bases. The germline CDR1 and CDR2 sequences are MNHNS and SASEGT. This CDR3 contains 17 residues. CDR3 sequence (DNA): TGTGCCAGCAGTGAAATTTACGTTAGCGGGGACACCGGGGAGCTGTTTTTT. This gives the protein CASSEIYVSGDTGELFF.

In its sample, this clonotype was seen a few times. CDR3 protein: CASSPLQGANSPLHF. In nucleotides, the CDR3 is TGTGCCAGCAGTCCCTTGCAGGGGGCTAATTCACCCCTCCACTTT. This chain connects TRBV12-3 or TRBV12-4 to TRBJ1-6; 8 positions agree with TRBD1. With V trimmed by 5 bases and J by 6 bases, 6 bases remained unmatched. CDR3 size: 15 residues.

This clonotype has only a few counts. The chain carries TRBV4-1 and TRBJ2-4; 7 positions agree with TRBD1. Germline V gene sequence: CDR1 MGHRA, CDR2 YSYEKL. J lost 3 bases, V lost 1 base, and 12 bases had no gene match. The CDR3 covers 18 residues. CDR3 nucleotides: TGCGCCAGCAGCCAAGGAGGGGTGGTGGGACAGAGCAAAAACATTCAGTACTTC. It specifies CASSQGGVVGQSKNIQYF.